The clone carrying this TCR beta chain was seen more than once but under ten times. Its target is not known. This entry comes from a study of T cell repertoires in cytomegalovirus infection. The CDR3 covers 15 residues. Germline lookup yields CDR1 LNHDA and CDR2 SQIVND (reference sequence). Deletions cut 1 base from V and 1 base from J, with 9 bases between. TCRdb processed the reads anew with MiXCR; each CDR3 protein has one entry. The sample has approximately 74,000 distinct CDR3 sequences; roughly 39% are singletons. The chain recombines TRBV19 with TRBJ2-3; D is ambiguous. The receptor was derived from a human donor in good health (CMV status not recorded). Some clones in this sample may be carry-over from other donors' samples. The sample was CD8+ T cells from cultured PBMCs, taken from culture after CMV antigen stimulation. DNA for the CDR3: TGTGCCAGTAGTATAGCGGCTTTGGGCACAGATACGCAGTATTTT. Protein sequence: CASSIAALGTDTQYF. Filled out from reference TRBV19 and TRBJ2-3, the complete variable domain reads DGGITQSPKYLFRKEGQNVTLSCEQNLNHDAMYWYRQDPGQGLRLIYYSQIVNDFQKGDIAEGYSVSREKKESFPLTVTSAQKNPTAFYLCASSIAALGTDTQYFGPGTRLTVL.